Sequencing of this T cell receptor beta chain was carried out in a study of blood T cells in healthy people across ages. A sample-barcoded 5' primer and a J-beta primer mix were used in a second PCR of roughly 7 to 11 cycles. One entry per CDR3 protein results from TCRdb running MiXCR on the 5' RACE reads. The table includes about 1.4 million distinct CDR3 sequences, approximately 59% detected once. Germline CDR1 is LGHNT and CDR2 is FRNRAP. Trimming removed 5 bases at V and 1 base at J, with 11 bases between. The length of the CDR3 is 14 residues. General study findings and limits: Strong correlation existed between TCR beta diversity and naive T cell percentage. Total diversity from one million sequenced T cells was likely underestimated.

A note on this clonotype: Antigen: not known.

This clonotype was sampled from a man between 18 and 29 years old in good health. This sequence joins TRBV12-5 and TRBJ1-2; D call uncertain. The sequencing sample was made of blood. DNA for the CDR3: TGTGCTAGTGGTGCCATAACAGTTAACTATGGCTACACCTTC. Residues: CASGAITVNYGYTF. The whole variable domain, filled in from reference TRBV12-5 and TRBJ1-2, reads DARVTQTPRHKVTEMGQEVTMRCQPILGHNTVFWYRQTMMQGLELLAYFRNRAPLDDSGMPKDRFSAEMPDATLATLKIQPSEPRDSAVYFCASGAITVNYGYTFGSGTRLTVV.